This TCR beta chain was sequenced during a study of shared clonotypes between healthy human individuals. The study's findings and limits: Lower generation probabilities were found for non-shared clonotypes than for those shared by all four donors. Larger estimated richness was generally recorded for naive subsets relative to memory subsets.

Concerning this clone: Antigen unknown.

Assay runs were performed at deep level. Profiled with immunoSEQ multiplex PCR; TCRdb holds only in-frame clones, not every one. The sample holds millions of clones, around 90% seen once. Per the germline V gene, CDR1 is SQVTM and CDR2 is ANQGSEA. CDR3 length equals 13 residues. V was pared by 6 bases and J by 6 bases, with 15 bases between. Participating donors were healthy, HIV-negative adults free of recent acute infections or vaccinations. The receptor comes from a man aged 18 to 29 in good health. The sequenced material came from naive CD4+ T cells sorted from blood. The subset was: CD45RA+ positively selected. The chain uses TRBV29-1 and TRBJ2-1; TRBD2 might be the D (5 bases). The chain's CDR3 is CSVPARRINEQFF. The CDR3 coding sequence is TGCAGCGTCCCTGCCCGGAGGATCAATGAGCAGTTCTTC.